This T cell receptor beta chain appears in the sequencing data of a study of response to subunit inactivated influenza vaccine. The V gene end was trimmed by 1 base and the J gene end by 7 bases; junction bases not matched to a gene: 3. CDR3 length: 14 residues. Per the germline V gene, CDR1 is SGHTA and CDR2 is FQGNSA. Using its own MiXCR run on the RT-PCR reads, TCRdb lists one record per CDR3 protein. Here the sample spans around 480,000 distinct CDR3 sequences, 16% being singletons. Study results and limitations: Authors suggested that a seasonal influenza vaccination recruits few new T cells each time.

This clonotype was detected only a few times. Antigen unknown. This rearrangement joins TRBV7-2 to TRBJ2-1; 8 nucleotides agree with TRBD1. The receptor comes from a man aged 50 to 69 who received an inactivated influenza vaccine. The sample here was CD4+ T cells sorted from PBMCs, taken around 25 months after vaccination. CDR3 DNA sequence: TGTGCCAGCAGCTTAGACGGACAGGGTAATGAGCAGTTCTTC. Residues: CASSLDGQGNEQFF.